These T cell receptor beta chains were read from a single sample in a study of control samples from healthy donors and cancer patients. The data were produced by immunoSEQ multiplex PCR, yet TCRdb's version contains in-frame clones alone and is incomplete. This sample has about 140,000 clones, with around 92% found just once. The specimen sequenced was blood. The receptors stem from a man younger than 45 in good health. Both conserved end residues are part of each CDR3. The order of the fields is V gene, CDR3 protein.

V gene: TRBV4-2; CDR3 protein: CASSQVDRDQETQYF
V gene: TRBV5-4; CDR3 protein: CASSLGRGYQTYNEQFF
V gene: TRBV5-4; CDR3 protein: CASSPTSGGRDTQYF
V gene: TRBV14; CDR3 protein: CASSPLGGPVDTQYF
V gene: TRBV7-3; CDR3 protein: CASSLPGLAGSTDTQYF
V gene: TRBV2; CDR3 protein: CASRGTGVGEQYF
V gene: TRBV13; CDR3 protein: CASSLGTQETQYF
V gene: TRBV28; CDR3 protein: CASIVDRNYNEQFF
V gene: TRBV9; CDR3 protein: CASSGRESSYEQYF
V gene: TRBV12-5; CDR3 protein: CASGTGTASTDTQYF
V gene: TRBV5-6; CDR3 protein: CASSLTPGGADEQYF
V gene: TRBV2; CDR3 protein: CASSGIGTNEKLFF
V gene: TRBV28; CDR3 protein: CASSPGNTEAFF
V gene: TRBV5-6; CDR3 protein: CASSLALARANEQFF
V gene: TRBV4-1; CDR3 protein: CASGQVLGAYEKLFF
V gene: TRBV24-1; CDR3 protein: CATSEYPGTDTQYF
V gene: TRBV28; CDR3 protein: CASSLGNEQFF
V gene: TRBV20-1; CDR3 protein: CSASQLISYEQYF
V gene: TRBV2; CDR3 protein: CASSGWAANQPQHF
V gene: TRBV11-2; CDR3 protein: CASSSGGGIAYEQYF
V gene: TRBV28; CDR3 protein: CASSLRQNNSPLHF
V gene: TRBV10-3; CDR3 protein: CAITVGQGFGNTEAFF
V gene: TRBV27; CDR3 protein: CASSFSPSGQGADGYTF
V gene: TRBV5-6; CDR3 protein: CASSWQGEGAFF
V gene: TRBV6-1; CDR3 protein: CASSGLAGLLGPNEQFF
V gene: TRBV12-3/TRBV12-4; CDR3 protein: CASRRGAYEQYF
V gene: TRBV27; CDR3 protein: CASSSRTVSSYEQYF
V gene: TRBV15; CDR3 protein: CATSRDGGAAYEQYF
V gene: TRBV19; CDR3 protein: CASSPPGDSGANVLTF